This TCR beta chain comes out of a study of blood T cell repertoires in COVID-19. Study-wide context: The United States, Italy and Spain provided the acute and convalescent COVID-19 samples.

This table comes from immunoSEQ multiplex PCR, and its TCRdb copy is limited to in-frame clones, with some not included. The table includes 93,000 or so clones, roughly 90% detected once. CDR1 is SGHNT, CDR2 YYREEE, per germline (reference sequence). With 0 bases removed from V and 4 bases from J, the gap between germline ends came to 16 bases. The CDR3 loop spans 16 amino acids. The V and J genes are TRBV5-4 and TRBJ1-1; D is unresolved. This clonotype was obtained from a woman aged 60-75 years with acute or convalescent COVID-19. The sequencing sample was made of peripheral blood. The DNA for the CDR3 is TGTGCCAGCAGCTTGGATGCGGTTCTGAGTCTCACTGAAGCTTTCTTT. Its protein is CASSLDAVLSLTEAFF.